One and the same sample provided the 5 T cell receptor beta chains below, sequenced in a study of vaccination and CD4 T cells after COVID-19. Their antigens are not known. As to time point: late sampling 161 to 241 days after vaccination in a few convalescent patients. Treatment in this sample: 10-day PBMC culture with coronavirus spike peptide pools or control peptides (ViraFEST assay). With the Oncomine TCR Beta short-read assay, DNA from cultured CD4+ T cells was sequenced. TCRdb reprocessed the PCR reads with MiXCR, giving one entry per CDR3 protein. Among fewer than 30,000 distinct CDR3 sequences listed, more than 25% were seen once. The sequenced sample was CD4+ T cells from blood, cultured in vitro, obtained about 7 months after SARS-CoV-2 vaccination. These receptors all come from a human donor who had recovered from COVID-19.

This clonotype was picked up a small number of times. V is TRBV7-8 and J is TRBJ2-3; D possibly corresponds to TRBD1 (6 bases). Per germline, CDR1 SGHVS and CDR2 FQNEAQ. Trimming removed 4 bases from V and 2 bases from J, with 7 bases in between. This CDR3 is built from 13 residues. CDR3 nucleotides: TGTGCCAGCAGCTGGGACATCACAGATACGCAGTATTTT. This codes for CASSWDITDTQYF.

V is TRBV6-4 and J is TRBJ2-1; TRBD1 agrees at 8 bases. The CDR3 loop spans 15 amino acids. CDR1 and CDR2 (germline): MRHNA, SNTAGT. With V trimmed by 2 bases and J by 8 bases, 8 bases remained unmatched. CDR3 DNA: TGTGCCAGCAGTGACCGTTACAGGGGGGCCGATGAGCAGTTCTTC. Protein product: CASSDRYRGADEQFF.

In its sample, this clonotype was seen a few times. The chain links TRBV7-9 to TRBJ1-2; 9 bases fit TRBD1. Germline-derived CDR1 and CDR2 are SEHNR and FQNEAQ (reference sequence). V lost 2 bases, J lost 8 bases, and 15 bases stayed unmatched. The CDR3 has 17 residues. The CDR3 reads CASSLRDREGHPNGYTF. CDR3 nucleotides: TGTGCCAGCAGCTTAAGGGACAGGGAAGGGCATCCGAACGGCTACACCTTC.

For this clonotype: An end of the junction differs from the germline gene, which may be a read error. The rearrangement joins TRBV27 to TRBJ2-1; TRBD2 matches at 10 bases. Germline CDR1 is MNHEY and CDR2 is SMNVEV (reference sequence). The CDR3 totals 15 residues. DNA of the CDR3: TGCGCCAGCAGTGAGACTAGCGGGCGATACAATGAGCAGTTCTTC. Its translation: CASSETSGRYNEQFF.

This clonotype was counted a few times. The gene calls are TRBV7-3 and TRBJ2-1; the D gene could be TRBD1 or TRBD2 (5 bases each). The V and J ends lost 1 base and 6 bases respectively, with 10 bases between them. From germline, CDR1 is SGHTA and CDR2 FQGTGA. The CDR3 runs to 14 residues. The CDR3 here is CASSLMGTLNEQFF. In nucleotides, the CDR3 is TGTGCCAGCAGCTTAATGGGGACCCTCAATGAGCAGTTCTTC. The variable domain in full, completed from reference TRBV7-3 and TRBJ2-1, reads GAGVSQTPSNKVTEKGKYVELRCDPISGHTALYWYRQSLGQGPEFLIYFQGTGAADDSGLPNDRFFAVRPEGSVSTLKIQRTERGDSAVYLCASSLMGTLNEQFFGPGTRLTVL.